This is a list of T cell receptor beta chains from one sample in a study of T cells after yellow fever vaccination. TCRdb processed the 5' RACE reads anew with MiXCR; each CDR3 protein has one entry. This sample carries approximately 6,300 distinct CDR3 sequences, about 6% of them seen once, and the ten largest clones take roughly 61%. The sequencing here drew on PBMCs, either bulk or a sorted T-cell subset (CD4+, CD8+, memory, or dextramer-sorted; not recorded which), taken around 14 days after the first yellow fever vaccination. The receptors were gathered from a man aged 18-30 years who received the YFV17D yellow fever vaccine. The CDR3 runs from the conserved cysteine through the conserved F or W. D genes are given only for firm matches. Clone size is given as once, few, many or a size class.

abundance,d_gene,v_gene,j_gene,CDR3nt,CDR3aa
many,NA,TRBV30,TRBJ1-2,TGTGCCTGGAGTAATTGGGTAAGGGGCTATGGCTACACCTTC,CAWSNWVRGYGYTF
many,NA,TRBV12-3/TRBV12-4,TRBJ1-5,TGTGCCAGCAGTTTAGGGGAAGTTCAGCCCCAGCATTTT,CASSLGEVQPQHF
many,TRBD2,TRBV20-1,TRBJ2-1,TGCAGTGCTCCGACTAGCGGGGGGGCTAATGAGCAGTTCTTC,CSAPTSGGANEQFF
many,TRBD1,TRBV5-1,TRBJ2-1,TGCGCCAGCAGCTTTTCCGGGACAGGGAACAATGAGCAGTTCTTC,CASSFSGTGNNEQFF
many,NA,TRBV19,TRBJ1-1,TGTGCCAGTAGTATGGGACTCAACACTGAAGCTTTCTTT,CASSMGLNTEAFF
few,NA,TRBV7-9,TRBJ2-3,TGTGCCAGCAGCTTATCAGAGGTGGATACGCAGTATTTT,CASSLSEVDTQYF
many,TRBD1,TRBV6-5,TRBJ1-2,TGTGCCAGCAGTTACTCGAGTGGGACAGGGTTAGTTGGCTACACCTTC,CASSYSSGTGLVGYTF
many,NA,TRBV9,TRBJ2-3,TGTGCCAGCAGCGCTGGACCCGCCCCCACAGATACGCAGTATTTT,CASSAGPAPTDTQYF
many,NA,TRBV7-2,TRBJ2-7,TGTGCCAGCAGCTTAGTGGGGGGGGGCCTCTACGAGCAGTACTTC,CASSLVGGGLYEQYF
many,TRBD1,TRBV9,TRBJ2-1,TGTGCCAGCAGCCAGGGGGAACGGCTCTACAATGAGCAGTTCTTC,CASSQGERLYNEQFF
many,TRBD2,TRBV4-2,TRBJ2-1,TGTGCCAGCAGCCAAGGCAGCGGGGGCTCCTACAATGAGCAGTTCTTC,CASSQGSGGSYNEQFF
medium-sized,NA,TRBV5-5,TRBJ2-1,TGTGCCAGCAACCTAGCTTGGGGATCTCATGAGCAGTTCTTC,CASNLAWGSHEQFF
many,NA,TRBV6-5,TRBJ2-1,TGTGCCAGCAGTTCAAGGGGTAGGGATGAGCAGTTCTTC,CASSSRGRDEQFF
many,NA,TRBV11-2,TRBJ2-1,TGTGCCAGCAGCTTAGAAGGGCGACTACCTCGGTCTGAGCAGTTCTTC,CASSLEGRLPRSEQFF
many,NA,TRBV24-1,TRBJ2-3,TGTGCCACCAGTGATCCCCCGGACGGCACCACAGATACGCAGTATTTT,CATSDPPDGTTDTQYF